The source of this T cell receptor (beta chain) is a study of OX40 agonist ivuxolimab in advanced cancers. Study conclusions and caveats: Clonal expansion by week 6 occurred in CD4+ and CD8+ blood T cells (at 0.1 to 3.0 mg/kg). Expanded peripheral T cells had an undetermined antigen specificity.

Blood sampling was done at baseline, cycle 4 day 1, and cycle 7 day 1. Repertoires were generated with immunoSEQ multiplex PCR, while TCRdb's copy carries only in-frame clones and drops some. The sample holds approximately 82,000 clones; roughly 92% are singletons and the top ten take about 0.6%. About this clone: The antigen is undetermined.

This receptor was obtained from an adult with an advanced solid tumor such as melanoma, head and neck, liver or kidney cancer. Sequences were derived from CD4+ or CD8+ T cells sorted from blood, sampled in a trial of the OX40 agonist ivuxolimab.

The chain's CDR3 is CASSLGRSDTDTQYF. CDR3 bases: TGTGCCAGCAGCTTGGGCCGGAGTGACACAGATACGCAGTATTTT. This sequence joins TRBV5-4 and TRBJ2-3; D unclear. The length of the CDR3 is 15 residues. Germline values: CDR1 SGHNT, CDR2 YYREEE (reference sequence). The ends were cut back, 0 bases at V and 2 bases at J, with 10 bases in the middle.